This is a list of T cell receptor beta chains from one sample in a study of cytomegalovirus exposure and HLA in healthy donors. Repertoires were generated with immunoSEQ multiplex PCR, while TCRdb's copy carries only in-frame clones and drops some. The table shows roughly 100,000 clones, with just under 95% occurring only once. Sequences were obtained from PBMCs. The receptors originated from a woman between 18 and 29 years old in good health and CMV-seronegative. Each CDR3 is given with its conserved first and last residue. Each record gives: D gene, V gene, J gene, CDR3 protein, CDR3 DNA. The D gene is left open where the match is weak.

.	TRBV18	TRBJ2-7	CASSLKLWGTNAYEQYF	TGTGCCAGCTCCCTCAAACTTTGGGGGACAAATGCCTACGAGCAGTACTTC
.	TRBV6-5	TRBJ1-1	CASSSAGGGAFF	TGTGCCAGCAGTTCGGCCGGGGGTGGAGCTTTCTTT
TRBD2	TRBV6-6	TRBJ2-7	CASSYHTSGRIREQYF	TGTGCCAGCAGTTACCATACTAGCGGGAGAATTCGGGAGCAGTACTTC
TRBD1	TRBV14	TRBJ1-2	CASSQLRTGDPGYTF	TGTGCCAGCAGCCAACTTAGGACAGGGGATCCTGGCTACACCTTC
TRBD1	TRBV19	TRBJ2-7	CASSPGGGDRVTYEQYF	TGTGCCAGTAGCCCCGGAGGGGGGGACAGGGTCACCTACGAGCAGTACTTC
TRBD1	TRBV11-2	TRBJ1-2	CASSPRDRNYGYTF	TGTGCCAGCAGCCCCCGGGACAGAAACTATGGCTACACCTTC
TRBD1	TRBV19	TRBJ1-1	CASTTYRGQGAFF	TGTGCCAGTACCACTTACCGAGGACAGGGAGCTTTCTTT
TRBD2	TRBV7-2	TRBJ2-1	CASSLAGGRSYNEQFF	TGTGCCAGCAGCTTAGCGGGGGGGAGGTCCTACAATGAGCAGTTCTTC
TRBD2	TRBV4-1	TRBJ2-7	CASSQPGTRDHEQYF	TGCGCCAGCAGCCAACCCGGGACTAGGGACCACGAGCAGTACTTC
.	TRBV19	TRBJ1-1	CASNPGGWRGLLF	TGTGCCAGTAACCCCGGGGGTTGGAGGGGTTTGTTGTTT
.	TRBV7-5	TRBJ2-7	CVRSLRDRGPPKESYEQYF	TGTGTCAGAAGCTTAAGAGACAGGGGGCCTCCGAAGGAGAGCTACGAGCAGTACTTC